These T cell receptor beta chains were read from a single sample in a study of T cells after yellow fever vaccination. In TCRdb, the 5' RACE reads were re-called with MiXCR into one record per CDR3 protein. The data show about 360,000 distinct CDR3 sequences, around 6.5% seen once. This specimen was PBMCs, taken 5 days after the yellow fever booster vaccination. The receptors shown here come from a man aged 30 to 45 who received the YFV17D yellow fever vaccine. Each CDR3 is given with its conserved first and last residue. A D gene is named only where the DNA matches it firmly. Part of the rows lack a size; the others show once, few, many or a class for expanded clones.

D	V	size	J	DNA	CDR3
TRBD1	TRBV4-3	-	TRBJ2-4	TGCGCCAGCAGCCAAGGAGGACAGGGTCACATTCAGTACTTC	CASSQGGQGHIQYF
TRBD1	TRBV6-6	-	TRBJ2-7	TGTGCCACCCAGGGGGAATCCTACGAGCAGTACTTC	CATQGESYEQYF
TRBD1	TRBV20-1	few	TRBJ2-2	TGCAGTGCTATTATCCTCCGGGACAGAGACTTCGTGGAGCTGTTTTTT	CSAIILRDRDFVELFF
TRBD1	TRBV6-5	-	TRBJ2-3	TGTGCCAGCAGTTATACGGGACAGGGCACAGATACGCAGTATTTT	CASSYTGQGTDTQYF
TRBD1	TRBV27	few	TRBJ1-1	TGTGCCAGCAGCTACAGGGGGACATCTACTGAAGCTTTCTTT	CASSYRGTSTEAFF
TRBD2	TRBV5-6	many	TRBJ2-7	TGTGCCAGCAGCTTGCCGGGACTAGCGGGAGGGCTCGACTACGAGCAGTACTTC	CASSLPGLAGGLDYEQYF
TRBD2	TRBV6-5	many	TRBJ2-1	TGTGCCAGCAGTTACGGCGGGACTAGTAATGAGCAGTTCTTC	CASSYGGTSNEQFF
TRBD1	TRBV3-1	many	TRBJ1-1	TGTGCCTCCACGGGTTTATCGGGACAGGGGAACACTGAAGCTTTCTTT	CASTGLSGQGNTEAFF
TRBD2	TRBV29-1	many	TRBJ2-3	TGCAGCGTTGAAGCGCCCAGCGGGATGGTGACAGATACGCAGTATTTT	CSVEAPSGMVTDTQYF
-	TRBV20-1	-	TRBJ2-3	TGCAGTGCTATGCATAACACAGATACGCAGTATTTT	CSAMHNTDTQYF
-	TRBV11-2	few	TRBJ2-1	TGTGCCAGCAGCTTAGGCGGACAAGAAGCCTACAATGAGCAGTTCTTC	CASSLGGQEAYNEQFF
-	TRBV20-1	few	TRBJ2-3	TGCAGTGCTAGCCCTTTGGGGGCTCTCGGCACAGATACGCAGTATTTT	CSASPLGALGTDTQYF
TRBD1	TRBV19	many	TRBJ2-7	TGTGCCAGTAGTATAGCTCACCTCGGAGGGACAGGGAGCTACGAGCAGTACTTC	CASSIAHLGGTGSYEQYF
-	TRBV15	-	TRBJ2-1	TGTGCCACCGGAAATCCAACGCATTACAATGAGCAGTTCTTC	CATGNPTHYNEQFF
TRBD2	TRBV7-3	many	TRBJ2-3	TGTGCCAGCAGCTTACTTGGGAGGGATCTTCCGTATTTT	CASSLLGRDLPYF
-	TRBV5-1	many	TRBJ2-7	TGCGCCAGCAGCTTGGTTACCGGACCCTCCTACGAGCAGTACTTC	CASSLVTGPSYEQYF
-	TRBV7-2	many	TRBJ2-3	TGTGCCAGCAGTCGACAGAGCGGTAGCACAGATACGCAGTATTTT	CASSRQSGSTDTQYF
TRBD1	TRBV7-9	-	TRBJ1-1	TGTGCCAGCAGCTTAGCGCAGGGGGCTCAAGCTTTCTTT	CASSLAQGAQAFF
-	TRBV20-1	few	TRBJ2-7	TGCAGTGCTAGTGTCGGTAGCGGCTCCTACGAGCAGTACTTC	CSASVGSGSYEQYF
-	TRBV6-2/TRBV6-3	-	TRBJ2-1	TGTGCCAGCAGTGACCAGGGTCGGTACAATGAGCAGTTCTTC	CASSDQGRYNEQFF
-	TRBV14	few	TRBJ2-1	TGTGCCAGCAGCCAAGTACAGGATACTAACAATGAGCAGTTCTTC	CASSQVQDTNNEQFF
-	TRBV15	few	TRBJ2-5	TGTGCCACCAGCAGTACGGGTTCCCAAGAGACCCAGTACTTC	CATSSTGSQETQYF
-	TRBV27	many	TRBJ1-5	TGTGCCAGCAGTCCACGGGACAGCAATCAGCCCCAGCATTTT	CASSPRDSNQPQHF
-	TRBV6-1	-	TRBJ1-2	TGTGCCAGCAGTGATTACAGGGCTAACTATGGCTACACCTTC	CASSDYRANYGYTF
TRBD1	TRBV5-4	-	TRBJ1-4	TGTGCCAGCAGCTATCGGACAGGGGGTAATGAAAAACTGTTTTTT	CASSYRTGGNEKLFF
-	TRBV3-1	few	TRBJ1-5	TGTGCCAGCAGCCCCCTTGGGAACAATCAGCCCCAGCATTTT	CASSPLGNNQPQHF
-	TRBV5-1	few	TRBJ2-3	TGCGCCAGCAGCTCGTGGGCTAGCGAGGCAGATACGCAGTATTTT	CASSSWASEADTQYF
-	TRBV29-1	-	TRBJ2-7	TGCAGCGTTCAAATGGTCCGAGGCTACGAGCAGTACTTC	CSVQMVRGYEQYF
-	TRBV29-1	-	TRBJ2-1	TGCACCCTTGTCTGGAGCTCCTACAATGAGCAGTTCTTC	CTLVWSSYNEQFF
-	TRBV6-2/TRBV6-3	-	TRBJ2-7	TGTGCCAGCCGACCTCCGGTAAGGTACGAGCAGTACTTC	CASRPPVRYEQYF
-	TRBV19	-	TRBJ2-2	TGTGCCCCCATTACCCCAAATGAAGGGAGCCACACCGGGGAGCTGTTTTTT	CAPITPNEGSHTGELFF
-	TRBV24-1	-	TRBJ2-2	TGTGCCACCAGTACCTGGGACAAAAGCACGCTGTTTTTT	CATSTWDKSTLFF
-	TRBV27	many	TRBJ1-5	TGTGCCAGCAGTTCACCGGGGGGGCTGGGGCCCCAGCATTTT	CASSSPGGLGPQHF
TRBD2	TRBV27	many	TRBJ2-5	TGTGCCAGCAGTTTATTCGGGCTAGCGGGCGAGACCCAGTACTTC	CASSLFGLAGETQYF
-	TRBV12-3/TRBV12-4	few	TRBJ1-4	TGTGCCAGCAGTCCGGCCTGGGGTAATGAAAAACTGTTTTTT	CASSPAWGNEKLFF
TRBD1	TRBV5-1	many	TRBJ2-3	TGCGCCAGCAGCTCCCGGACAGGGAAAGATACGCAGTATTTT	CASSSRTGKDTQYF
-	TRBV7-2	-	TRBJ1-2	TGTGCCAGCAGCTTAGCAGCGGGACATCAGGGCTACACCTTC	CASSLAAGHQGYTF
-	TRBV9	few	TRBJ2-3	TGTGCCAGCAGCCCCCCCCTTCAGGGGCCAGATACGCAGTATTTT	CASSPPLQGPDTQYF
-	TRBV20-1	many	TRBJ2-1	TGCAGTGCTAGGGGTTTGCTATACAATGAGCAGTTCTTC	CSARGLLYNEQFF
TRBD2	TRBV29-1	many	TRBJ2-3	TGCAGCGTTGAAGGACTAGCGGGAGCAGATACGCAGTATTTT	CSVEGLAGADTQYF
TRBD2	TRBV18	few	TRBJ2-7	TGTGCCAGCTCACCAGGACTAGCGGGAGCGGTCGAGCAGTACTTC	CASSPGLAGAVEQYF
-	TRBV28	-	TRBJ1-2	TGTGCCAGCAGTTGGCAGGGGAATAACTATGGCTACACCTTC	CASSWQGNNYGYTF
-	TRBV12-3/TRBV12-4	few	TRBJ1-2	TGTGCCAGCAGTTTACGGGGGGGTCAGGGCTACACCTTC	CASSLRGGQGYTF
-	TRBV30	-	TRBJ1-3	TGTGCCTGGAGTTTTCCTACGGACTTTTACACCATATATTTT	CAWSFPTDFYTIYF
-	TRBV20-1	few	TRBJ2-1	TGCAGTGGCGGTGCGGGACTCGGAGCCAATGAGCAGTTCTTC	CSGGAGLGANEQFF
TRBD2	TRBV19	many	TRBJ2-7	TGTGCCAGTAGTACCACCGGACTAGCGGGAGGTTCCCAGCAGTACTTC	CASSTTGLAGGSQQYF
TRBD1	TRBV30	many	TRBJ2-7	TGTGCCTGGAGTTATCAGGGGGCCTTGAGCGAGCAGTACTTC	CAWSYQGALSEQYF
-	TRBV4-3	many	TRBJ2-1	TGCGCCAGCAGCCAAGACCAACAACAGGACCCAGACAATGAGCAGTTCTTC	CASSQDQQQDPDNEQFF
-	TRBV10-3	few	TRBJ2-7	TGTGCCATCAGTCGGACAGACGGAAACTTAATCTCCTACGAGCAGTACTTC	CAISRTDGNLISYEQYF
-	TRBV9	many	TRBJ2-7	TGTGCCAGCAGCGTAACGCCCGGGAGCTACGAGCAGTACTTC	CASSVTPGSYEQYF
-	TRBV7-2	many	TRBJ2-3	TGTGCCAGCAGCTTAGCGGTGGGGACAGATACGCAGTATTTT	CASSLAVGTDTQYF
TRBD2	TRBV5-1	many	TRBJ2-1	TGCGCCAGCTCCCCTGGGGGGACTAGGGTTTCGAATGAGCAGTTCTTC	CASSPGGTRVSNEQFF
-	TRBV12-3/TRBV12-4	few	TRBJ2-7	TGTGCCAGCAGTTTTGTGGCACTCGAGCAGTACTTC	CASSFVALEQYF
TRBD2	TRBV24-1	many	TRBJ2-1	TGTGCCACAGGGAGCCCCCGAGCGGGAGGCGGGTATGAGCAGTTCTTC	CATGSPRAGGGYEQFF
-	TRBV5-1	-	TRBJ2-3	TGCGCCAGCAGCCCGTCTAGCGACACAGATACGCAGTATTTT	CASSPSSDTDTQYF
-	TRBV6-2/TRBV6-3	few	TRBJ1-2	TGTGCCAGCAGCAGGACGCGGGAACCTAACTATGGCTACACCTTC	CASSRTREPNYGYTF
TRBD1	TRBV24-1	few	TRBJ2-7	TGTGCCACCAGTGATTTCCGAACCGGGACAGGGTTCGAGTGGGAGCAGTACTTC	CATSDFRTGTGFEWEQYF
TRBD2	TRBV19	many	TRBJ2-1	TGTGCCAGTAGTATGGGACGCGGGAGATGGGATGAGCAGTTCTTC	CASSMGRGRWDEQFF
-	TRBV6-2/TRBV6-3	-	TRBJ2-2	TGTGCCAGCAACACACAGGGCACCGGGGAGCTGTTTTTT	CASNTQGTGELFF